This is a list of T cell receptor beta chains from one sample in a study of shared clonotypes between healthy human individuals. Generated by immunoSEQ multiplex PCR, the TCRdb table keeps only in-frame clones and is missing some. The sample carries some 2.4 million clones, 93% recorded once. Sequenced sample: naive CD4+ T cells from PBMCs. The origin of the receptors is a man between 18 and 29 years old in good health. Some clones in this sample may be carry-over from other donors' samples. Both conserved end residues are part of each CDR3. Fields, in order: CDR3 protein, CDR3 DNA, V gene, D gene, clone size, CDR3 length, J gene. D genes are given only for firm matches. For some rows the clone size is stated as once, few or many, or as a class when expanded; others skip it.

CDR3: CASSEGGDRAGNTIYF
DNA: TGTGCCAGTAGTGAAGGGGGCGACAGAGCTGGAAACACCATATATTTT
V: TRBV19
D: TRBD1
size: -
length: 16
J: TRBJ1-3

CDR3: CASDPGQTADTQYF
DNA: TGCGCCAGCGATCCAGGACAAACCGCAGATACGCAGTATTTT
V: TRBV5-1
D: -
size: -
length: 14
J: TRBJ2-3

CDR3: CASSLEVASYEQYF
DNA: TGTGCCAGCAGCTTGGAAGTAGCCTCCTACGAGCAGTACTTC
V: TRBV5-4
D: -
size: -
length: 14
J: TRBJ2-7

CDR3: CATTRGVEAFF
DNA: TGTGCCACCACAAGGGGGGTTGAAGCTTTCTTT
V: TRBV7-2
D: -
size: -
length: 11
J: TRBJ1-1

CDR3: CASSLVVLAGEQFF
DNA: TGTGCCAGCAGCTTAGTGGTCTTAGCGGGTGAGCAGTTCTTC
V: TRBV7-2
D: TRBD2
size: -
length: 14
J: TRBJ2-1

CDR3: CASSLDLGLSYNEQFF
DNA: TGTGCCAGCAGCTTAGACTTAGGACTCTCCTACAATGAGCAGTTCTTC
V: TRBV7-2
D: -
size: once
length: 16
J: TRBJ2-1

CDR3: CASSEGVAASGGTDTQYF
DNA: TGTGCCAGCAGTGAGGGGGTTGCGGCTAGCGGGGGCACAGATACGCAGTATTTT
V: TRBV6-1
D: TRBD2
size: -
length: 18
J: TRBJ2-3

CDR3: CASSPQARNTGELFF
DNA: TGCGCCAGCAGCCCCCAGGCCAGGAACACCGGGGAGCTGTTTTTT
V: TRBV4-1
D: -
size: -
length: 15
J: TRBJ2-2

CDR3: CASRSGTQMNNEQFF
DNA: TGTGCCAGCAGGTCCGGGACCCAAATGAACAATGAGCAGTTCTTC
V: TRBV6-5
D: -
size: -
length: 15
J: TRBJ2-1

CDR3: CASSLPLRPGQGDEKLFF
DNA: TGCGCCAGCAGCCTACCCCTACGGCCGGGACAGGGTGATGAAAAACTGTTTTTT
V: TRBV5-1
D: TRBD1
size: -
length: 18
J: TRBJ1-4

CDR3: CASRHYGAGTNTGGGEQYF
DNA: TGTGCCAGCAGACATTACGGGGCCGGGACTAATACCGGGGGAGGCGAGCAGTACTTC
V: TRBV5-8
D: TRBD2
size: -
length: 19
J: TRBJ2-7

CDR3: CASARVKGNSNQPQHF
DNA: TGTGCCAGCGCTCGGGTGAAGGGGAATAGCAATCAGCCCCAGCATTTT
V: TRBV28
D: -
size: -
length: 16
J: TRBJ1-5

CDR3: CASSLIRTSSSYEQYF
DNA: TGTGCCAGCAGTCTTATCAGGACTAGCAGCTCCTACGAGCAGTACTTC
V: TRBV28
D: TRBD2
size: -
length: 16
J: TRBJ2-7

CDR3: CASTNYRASYGYTF
DNA: TGTGCCAGCACAAACTACAGGGCGAGCTATGGCTACACCTTC
V: TRBV6-5
D: -
size: -
length: 14
J: TRBJ1-2

CDR3: CASSYYNSYNEQFF
DNA: TGTGCCAGCAGTTACTACAACTCCTACAATGAGCAGTTCTTC
V: TRBV28
D: -
size: -
length: 14
J: TRBJ2-1

CDR3: CASSYRHRGSSYEQYF
DNA: TGTGCCAGCAGTTACCGGCACAGGGGATCGTCCTACGAGCAGTACTTC
V: TRBV6-5
D: TRBD1
size: -
length: 16
J: TRBJ2-7

CDR3: CSARTNYGYTF
DNA: TGCAGTGCTAGGACTAACTATGGCTACACCTTC
V: TRBV20-1
D: -
size: -
length: 11
J: TRBJ1-2

CDR3: CASSPARAEAFF
DNA: TGTGCCAGCAGTCCAGCCAGGGCAGAAGCTTTCTTT
V: TRBV28
D: -
size: -
length: 12
J: TRBJ1-1

CDR3: CASSLAGVWYNEQFF
DNA: TGTGCCAGCAGTTTGGCGGGAGTCTGGTACAATGAGCAGTTCTTC
V: TRBV27
D: TRBD2
size: once
length: 15
J: TRBJ2-1

CDR3: CASSLWVSGRTDTQYF
DNA: TGTGCCAGCAGCTTGTGGGTTAGCGGTCGCACAGATACGCAGTATTTT
V: TRBV5-6
D: -
size: -
length: 16
J: TRBJ2-3

CDR3: CASRPGTGWGSNQPQHF
DNA: TGCGCCAGCAGACCCGGGACAGGGTGGGGGAGCAATCAGCCCCAGCATTTT
V: TRBV10-1
D: TRBD1
size: -
length: 17
J: TRBJ1-5

CDR3: CASSYRAGANVLTF
DNA: TGTGCCAGCAGTTACAGGGCTGGGGCCAACGTCCTGACTTTC
V: TRBV6-5
D: -
size: -
length: 14
J: TRBJ2-6

CDR3: CASSDGTGGIGELFF
DNA: TGCGCCAGCAGCGACGGGACAGGGGGCATCGGGGAGCTGTTTTTT
V: TRBV10-1
D: TRBD1
size: -
length: 15
J: TRBJ2-2

CDR3: CASSLVVPTGNTGELFF
DNA: TGCGCCAGCAGCTTGGTAGTACCTACCGGGAACACCGGGGAGCTGTTTTTT
V: TRBV5-1
D: -
size: -
length: 17
J: TRBJ2-2

CDR3: CASSPGTGVLSGANVLTF
DNA: TGTGCCAGCAGCCCCGGGACAGGGGTATTGTCTGGGGCCAACGTCCTGACTTTC
V: TRBV7-9
D: TRBD1
size: -
length: 18
J: TRBJ2-6

CDR3: CASSYLQGYFNQPQHF
DNA: TGTGCCAGCAGTTACCTCCAGGGGTATTTTAATCAGCCCCAGCATTTT
V: TRBV6-6
D: -
size: -
length: 16
J: TRBJ1-5

CDR3: CASSQSGTGGADTQYF
DNA: TGTGCCAGCAGCCAGAGCGGGACAGGGGGGGCAGATACGCAGTATTTT
V: TRBV14
D: TRBD1
size: -
length: 16
J: TRBJ2-3